One and the same sample provided the 19 T cell receptor beta chains below, sequenced in a study of OX40 agonist ivuxolimab in advanced cancers. Sequenced by immunoSEQ multiplex PCR; TCRdb stores in-frame clones only, minus some. The profile covers tens of thousands of clones, with about nine tenths appearing a single time and roughly three fifths taken by the ten largest. The source material was CD4+ or CD8+ T cells sorted from blood, sampled in a trial of the OX40 agonist ivuxolimab. The receptor source for this set is an adult with an advanced solid tumor such as melanoma, head and neck, liver or kidney cancer.

The rearrangement joins TRBV7-6 to TRBJ2-3; 11 positions match TRBD2. This CDR3 has 17 residues. Trimming removed 2 bases from V and 2 bases from J; junction bases left unmatched: 6. The germline V gene encodes CDR1 SGHVS and CDR2 FNYEAQ. In DNA, the CDR3 is TGTGCCAGCAGCTTAACGCCTAGCGGGGGGAACACAGATACGCAGTATTTT. As protein: CASSLTPSGGNTDTQYF.

This chain connects TRBV7-2 to TRBJ2-5; 11 positions match TRBD2. Germline values: CDR1 SGHTA, CDR2 FQGNSA. V lost 5 bases and J lost 2; bases outside the gene matches: 7. CDR3 size: 16 residues. CDR3 protein: CASSDGTSGWQETQYF. The CDR3 nucleotides are TGTGCCAGCAGCGATGGGACTAGCGGTTGGCAAGAGACCCAGTACTTC.

The chain joins TRBV27 to TRBJ1-5; a weak D match, TRBD1 (5 bases). V shed 6 bases and J shed 1 base, with 13 bases lying between them. This CDR3 has 15 residues. Germline loops: CDR1 MNHEY, CDR2 SMNVEV (reference sequence). In DNA form, the CDR3 reads TGTGCCAGCAGCTTGGTAGGGGAAAGCAATCAGCCCCAGCATTTT. Translation: CASSLVGESNQPQHF.

The chain links TRBV6-4 to TRBJ1-2, with TRBD1 matching over 8 bases. CDR1 and CDR2 (germline): MRHNA, SNTAGT. The CDR3 is 16 residues long. V lost 6 bases, J lost 4 bases, and 13 bases stayed unmatched. The CDR3 sequence is CASSRTGWVGSYGYTF. The CDR3 region has the DNA TGTGCCAGCAGCAGGACAGGGTGGGTGGGTAGCTATGGCTACACCTTC.

In its sample, this clone ranks as medium-sized (0.01 to 0.1%). V and J are TRBV6-1 and TRBJ2-1; TRBD2 aligns across 14 bases. The germline V gene encodes CDR1 MNHNS and CDR2 SASEGT. The trim removed 5 bases at V and 6 bases at J, leaving 3 bases unmatched. The CDR3 consists of 15 residues. As DNA, the CDR3 is TGTGCCAGCAGTTTGACTAGCGGGGGGGCCAATGAGCAGTTCTTC. Translating it yields CASSLTSGGANEQFF.

The rearrangement uses TRBV6-1 and TRBJ2-2; TRBD2 is a possible D gene (6 bases). V gave up 6 bases and J gave up 2 bases, with 10 bases separating them. CDR3 size: 14 residues. CDR1 and CDR2 from the germline V gene are MNHNS and SASEGT. CDR3 amino acids: CASSRDLNTGELFF. CDR3 sequence (DNA): TGTGCCAGCAGCCGGGACTTAAACACCGGGGAGCTGTTTTTT.

The J gene is TRBJ2-3, the V gene TRBV2; D is possibly TRBD1 or TRBD2 (6 bases each). V was clipped by 6 bases and J by 2 bases, with 18 bases between them. CDR1 SNHLY and CDR2 FYNNEI come from the germline V gene. This CDR3 has 16 amino acids. CDR3 sequence (DNA): TGTGCCAGCAGACACACCGGGGGCGCACCCACAGATACGCAGTATTTT. It translates to CASRHTGGAPTDTQYF. Looking up the rest from reference TRBV2 and TRBJ2-3 gives the full variable domain: EPEVTQTPSHQVTQMGQEVILRCVPISNHLYFYWYRQILGQKVEFLVSFYNNEISEKSEIFDDQFSVERPDGSNFTLKIRSTKLEDSAMYFCASRHTGGAPTDTQYFGPGTRLTVL.

V usage is TRBV7-6 and J usage is TRBJ2-5, with D tentatively TRBD2 (5 bases). This CDR3 is built from 15 residues. Germline V lookup: CDR1 SGHVS, CDR2 FNYEAQ. V gave up 5 bases and J gave up 4 bases, with 17 bases separating them. CDR3 loop: CASSAPDFAGETQYF. The DNA of the CDR3 is TGTGCCAGCAGCGCCCCGGACTTCGCCGGAGAGACCCAGTACTTC.

V gene TRBV10-3 combines with J gene TRBJ1-1; D unresolved. Germline-derived CDR1 and CDR2 are ENHRY and SYGVKD. Trimming took 4 bases from V and 0 from J, leaving 6 bases between them. The CDR3 has 13 residues. The CDR3 region is CAISAQLNTEAFF. Here the CDR3 DNA reads TGTGCCATCAGTGCCCAGTTGAACACTGAAGCTTTCTTT.

The V gene is TRBV30, the J gene TRBJ1-3; weak D call: TRBD1 (5 bases). There are 13 residues in the CDR3. Germline V gene data show CDR1 as GTSNPN and CDR2 as SVGIG (reference sequence). Trimming left V 1 base short and J 5 bases short, with 9 bases between. The chain's CDR3 is CAWSDEGRNTIYF. The CDR3, as DNA: TGTGCCTGGAGTGATGAGGGGAGAAACACCATATATTTT.

This clone was seen a single time. The CDR3 DNA sequence: TGTGCCATCAGCGACTCGTGGGGCGCCTCCTATGGCTACACCTTC. Its protein is CAISDSWGASYGYTF. The V and J genes are TRBV10-3 and TRBJ1-2; weak D call: TRBD1 (5 bases). Germline CDR1 reads ENHRY; CDR2 reads SYGVKD. This CDR3 is built from 15 residues. Trimming shortened V by 6 bases and J by 4 bases, and 18 bases separated the two germline ends.

The genes are TRBV27 and TRBJ2-1; 7 positions match TRBD2. The CDR3 has 15 amino acids. Germline CDR1 reads MNHEY; CDR2 reads SMNVEV (reference sequence). Trimming took 2 bases from V and 5 from J; bases not matched to a gene: 6. CDR3 sequence (DNA): TGTGCCAGCAGTTTAGAGGCGGGGAGGGACAATGAGCAGTTCTTC. Protein sequence: CASSLEAGRDNEQFF.

The rearrangement links TRBV5-4 to TRBJ2-7; the D gene is possibly TRBD2 (6 bases). Germline assignment: CDR1 SGHNT and CDR2 YYREEE (reference sequence). With 2 bases removed from V and 5 bases from J, the gap between germline ends came to 8 bases. The CDR3 covers 12 residues. The CDR3 DNA follows: TGTGCCAGCAGCTTTGGAGGGAACGAGCAGTACTTC. This gives the protein CASSFGGNEQYF.

This clone was detected a few times. With only one base between it and a far larger clone, this is likely a read error. The chain couples TRBV5-5 to TRBJ2-7; 8 nucleotides agree with TRBD2. V dropped 2 bases and J dropped 5; count of bases not matched to a gene: 9. Germline CDR1 is SGHKS and CDR2 is YYEKEE (reference sequence). The CDR3 has 15 residues. CDR3 protein: CASSFLPAGEDEQYF. DNA of the CDR3: TGTGCCAGCAGCTTTCTCCCAGCGGGGGAAGACGAGCAGTACTTC.

The chain couples TRBV27 to TRBJ2-3; TRBD2 aligns across 8 bases. Trimming removed 5 bases from V and 2 bases from J; junction bases left unmatched: 12. The CDR3 is made up of 17 amino acids. CDR1 is MNHEY, CDR2 SMNVEV, per germline (reference sequence). This CDR3 is CASSTGGGYFVTDTQYF. The CDR3 DNA follows: TGTGCCAGCAGTACCGGGGGGGGCTACTTTGTCACAGATACGCAGTATTTT.

The chain recombines TRBV7-9 with TRBJ1-2; D is ambiguous. The CDR3 has 14 residues. The V gene lost 5 bases and the J gene lost 5 bases, with 15 bases spanning the gap. The germline V gene encodes CDR1 SEHNR and CDR2 FQNEAQ (reference sequence). As DNA, the CDR3 is TGTGCCAGCAGCCCCACCGCCGGCGCGTATGGCTACACCTTC. The encoded protein is CASSPTAGAYGYTF.

This chain links TRBV6-1 with TRBJ1-4; D is unclear. This CDR3 comprises 16 residues. Germline V lookup: CDR1 MNHNS, CDR2 SASEGT. The V end was cut by 1 base, the J end by 2 bases, with 11 bases between. In DNA form, the CDR3 reads TGTGCCAGCAGTGAAGAATGGGAGGCGACTAATGAAAAACTGTTTTTT. The encoded protein is CASSEEWEATNEKLFF.

This clone was found a few times. CDR3 sequence: CASSAQIENEKLFF. The CDR3 DNA reads as TGTGCCAGCAGTGCGCAGATTGAAAATGAAAAACTGTTTTTT. V usage is TRBV6-1 and J usage is TRBJ1-4; D unclear. This CDR3 comprises 14 residues. Trimming left V 4 bases short and J 5 bases short, with 11 bases between. CDR1 is MNHNS and CDR2 is SASEGT in the germline V gene.

The chain uses TRBV4-1 and TRBJ2-5; D perhaps matches TRBD2 (5 bases). This CDR3 has 17 residues. CDR1 MGHRA and CDR2 YSYEKL come from the germline V gene. Trimming removed 3 bases at V and 5 bases at J, with 22 bases between. CDR3 loop: CASSHPMELRAGETQYF. CDR3 in DNA: TGCGCCAGCAGCCACCCCATGGAGTTGCGGGCTGGGGAGACCCAGTACTTC.